The 24 T cell receptor beta chains reported below all come from one sample, sequenced in a study of OX40 agonist ivuxolimab in advanced cancers. Sequencing was performed with immunoSEQ multiplex PCR; in TCRdb, only in-frame clones are kept and a portion is missing. The sample carries tens of thousands of clones, approximately 86% recorded once. Sequenced here: CD4+ or CD8+ T cells sorted from blood, sampled in a trial of the OX40 agonist ivuxolimab. The receptors shown here come from an adult with an advanced solid tumor such as melanoma, head and neck, liver or kidney cancer.

This rearrangement joins TRBV11-2 to TRBJ2-7; D is unclear. Germline CDR1 SGHAT, CDR2 FQNNGV. Between the trimmed V and J ends, which lost 3 bases and 3 bases, there was a span of 18 bases. The CDR3 is made up of 16 amino acids. CDR3 sequence (DNA): TGTGCCAGCAGCTTTGTTTATTCGGCGGTGAACTACGAGCAGTACTTC. The encoded protein is CASSFVYSAVNYEQYF.

The chain carries TRBV5-1 and TRBJ2-2; D is ambiguous. CDR3 length equals 15 residues. CDR1 SGHRS and CDR2 YFSETQ come from the germline V gene. Trimming shortened V by 3 bases and J by 7 bases, and 16 bases separated the two germline ends. Written as DNA, the CDR3 is TGCGCCAGCAGCTCTTGGGTTGGAAGGAGCGGGGAGCTGTTTTTT. The encoded protein is CASSSWVGRSGELFF. Complete variable domain (other parts from reference TRBV5-1 and TRBJ2-2): KAGVTQTPRYLIKTRGQQVTLSCSPISGHRSVSWYQQTPGQGLQFLFEYFSETQRNKGNFPGRFSGRQFSNSRSEMNVSTLELGDSALYLCASSSWVGRSGELFFGEGSRLTVL.

In this sample, this clone turned up once. This chain joins TRBV28 and TRBJ2-2; D unresolved. Trimming took 7 bases from V and 6 from J, leaving 12 bases between them. CDR1 and CDR2 (germline): MDHEN, SYDVKM. This CDR3 region has 13 residues. The CDR3 loop reads CASTPRDAGELFF. CDR3 sequence (DNA): TGTGCCAGCACTCCAAGAGACGCCGGGGAGCTGTTTTTT.

This sequence joins TRBV6-5 and TRBJ2-7; D gene uncertain. This CDR3 region has 11 residues. CDR1 and CDR2 (germline): MNHEY, SVGAGI. V was trimmed by 5 bases and J by 6 bases, leaving 8 bases between them. The CDR3 loop is CASSGRVEQYF. CDR3 coding DNA: TGTGCCAGCAGTGGTAGAGTCGAGCAGTACTTC.

This chain's CDR3 is CASSPIFGPRETQYF. The CDR3 DNA is TGTGCCAGCAGCCCTATTTTTGGTCCCCGGGAGACCCAGTACTTC. The chain has TRBV7-9 and TRBJ2-5; D is undetermined. V was trimmed by 5 bases and J by 5 bases, leaving 18 bases between them. The CDR3 covers 15 residues. Germline loops: CDR1 SEHNR, CDR2 FQNEAQ (reference sequence).

The V gene is TRBV19, the J gene TRBJ2-1; D is undetermined. Trimming took 4 bases from V and 6 from J, leaving 25 bases between them. The CDR3 consists of 18 residues. Germline V gene data show CDR1 as LNHDA and CDR2 as SQIVND (reference sequence). The CDR3 spells CASSTASWAMLKTNEQFF. CDR3 bases: TGTGCCAGTAGTACGGCCAGTTGGGCCATGCTAAAAACCAATGAGCAGTTCTTC.

The chain links TRBV28 to TRBJ2-7, with no clear D. This CDR3 has 12 residues. The germline V gene encodes CDR1 MDHEN and CDR2 SYDVKM. Trimming removed 3 bases from V and 5 bases from J, with 8 bases in between. This CDR3 is CASSLGQNEQYF. The CDR3 region has the DNA TGTGCCAGCAGTTTGGGTCAGAACGAGCAGTACTTC.

The chain carries TRBV7-8 and TRBJ2-7, with D perhaps TRBD2 (5 bases). This CDR3 comprises 16 residues. V dropped 2 bases and J dropped 7 bases, with 21 bases sitting between them. Germline V CDR1 and CDR2: SGHVS, FQNEAQ. The CDR3 loop reads CASSLTRTAGNGEQYF. CDR3 bases: TGTGCCAGCAGCTTAACCCGGACTGCTGGAAATGGGGAGCAGTACTTC.

This clone showed up just once. In DNA form, the CDR3 reads TGTGCCAGCAGTTTAGGAGGAAGCTCCTACGAGCAGTACTTC. This sequence encodes CASSLGGSSYEQYF. The rearrangement links TRBV28 to TRBJ2-7, with D possibly TRBD2 on 5 matching bases. CDR3 length equals 14 residues. The V gene's germline CDR1 is MDHEN and CDR2 SYDVKM. V gave up 2 bases and J gave up 0 bases, with 8 bases separating them.

The chain links TRBV6-5 to TRBJ2-1, with 10 bases lining up with TRBD2. The V segment lost 5 bases and the J segment 6 bases; nucleotides outside the gene matches: 4. CDR1 is MNHEY, CDR2 SVGAGI, per germline. This CDR3 has 14 residues. CDR3 protein: CASSLAGDTNEQFF. CDR3 DNA: TGTGCCAGCAGTCTAGCGGGAGATACCAATGAGCAGTTCTTC.

The chain employs TRBV28 and TRBJ1-3; a weak D match, TRBD1 (6 bases). V gave up 6 bases and J gave up 2 bases, with 23 bases separating them. Per the germline V gene, CDR1 is MDHEN and CDR2 is SYDVKM. The CDR3 spans 18 residues. The DNA of the CDR3 is TGTGCCAGCAGGACCGGCCCTCAGGGGTTTCTCGCTGGAAACACCATATATTTT. Residues: CASRTGPQGFLAGNTIYF.

This chain uses TRBV29-1 with TRBJ1-2, with 9 bases aligning to TRBD1. The germline V gene has CDR1 SQVTM and CDR2 ANQGSEA. V shed 7 bases, J shed 7 bases, and the junction held 13 bases outside the gene matches. This CDR3 spans 14 amino acids. CDR3 region: CSALTGGGTGGYTF. The CDR3 DNA follows: TGCAGCGCCCTGACAGGGGGAGGTACGGGTGGCTACACCTTC.

V usage is TRBV7-2 and J usage is TRBJ1-2, with D possibly being TRBD1 (5 bases). V lost 3 bases to trimming and J lost 5 bases, with 19 bases between them. Looked up from germline, CDR1 is SGHTA and CDR2 is FQGNSA. The CDR3 is 16 residues long. The CDR3 DNA reads TGTGCCAGCAGCTTTGGGGCCCGGGTACCGGGGTATGGCTACACCTTC. It codes for CASSFGARVPGYGYTF.

CDR3 coding DNA: TGCGCCAGCAGTTCCGGACAGGCCACCCCCTACGAGCAGTACTTC. This sequence encodes CASSSGQATPYEQYF. This sequence joins TRBV23-1 and TRBJ2-7, with TRBD1 identical over 7 bases. TRBV23-1 qualifies as an ORF whose function is uncertain. The CDR3 is made up of 15 amino acids. The V segment lost 5 bases and the J segment 2 bases; nucleotides outside the gene matches: 9.

The CDR3 region has the DNA TGTGCCAGCGCCCGGGGACTAGCGGGAGAGAATAAGCAGTTCTTC. Encoded protein: CASARGLAGENKQFF. The V and J genes are TRBV7-2 and TRBJ2-1; 14 bases are shared with TRBD2. After removal of 8 bases from V and 11 bases from J, the junction contained 11 bases not matched to a gene. CDR1 and CDR2 from the germline V gene are SGHTA and FQGNSA. The CDR3 totals 15 residues.

The chain recombines TRBV7-9 with TRBJ1-1; 7 nucleotides agree with TRBD1. V trimming: 5 bases; J trimming: 0 bases; junction bases outside the gene matches: 6. Germline V gene lookup returns CDR1 SEHNR and CDR2 FQNEAQ (reference sequence). The CDR3 contains 15 residues. CDR3 protein: CASSQGGTLNTEAFF. The CDR3 DNA follows: TGTGCCAGCAGCCAGGGGGGAACTTTGAACACTGAAGCTTTCTTT.

The chain recombines TRBV5-4 with TRBJ2-7; D unclear. The CDR3 has 14 amino acids. CDR1 is SGHNT and CDR2 is YYREEE in the germline V gene (reference sequence). Trimming cost V 2 bases and J 0 bases, with 9 bases left between them. The CDR3 here is CASSFELSSYEQYF. CDR3 DNA sequence: TGTGCCAGCAGCTTTGAACTTAGCTCCTACGAGCAGTACTTC.

The gene calls are TRBV5-6 and TRBJ2-2; 7 nucleotides match TRBD1. CDR3 length: 16 amino acids. Trimming took 2 bases from V and 2 from J; bases not matched to a gene: 6. Germline V gene data show CDR1 as SGHDT and CDR2 as YYEEEE. The CDR3 sequence is CASSFWTGHNTGELFF. Here the CDR3 DNA reads TGTGCCAGCAGCTTCTGGACAGGTCATAACACCGGGGAGCTGTTTTTT.

This clone occurred a few times. CDR3 residues: CASTPVPGGEYYEQYF. In DNA form, the CDR3 reads TGTGCCAGCACCCCAGTGCCAGGGGGCGAATACTACGAGCAGTACTTC. This chain links TRBV11-1 with TRBJ2-7, with 8 positions matching TRBD1. Looked up from germline, CDR1 is SGHAT and CDR2 is FQDESV (reference sequence). Trimming cost V 7 bases and J 3 bases; bases outside gene matches: 14. The CDR3 has 16 amino acids.

With respect to this clone: Its ends do not fully match the called genes, so a read error is possible. This chain joins TRBV27 and TRBJ2-1; 8 nucleotides match TRBD2. The CDR3 loop spans 12 amino acids. Germline V gene lookup returns CDR1 MNHEY and CDR2 SMNVEV (reference sequence). The CDR3 loop is CASSRGGGKVLF. CDR3 in DNA: TGTGCCAGCAGCCGGGGGGGAGGGAAAGTGCTCTTC.

This chain connects TRBV29-1 to TRBJ2-1; 14 bases align to TRBD2. V lost 5 bases and J lost 0; bases outside the gene matches: 6. The V gene's germline CDR1 is SQVTM and CDR2 ANQGSEA. The CDR3 covers 17 residues. The CDR3 loop reads CSVRGGTSGSSYNEQFF. CDR3 nucleotides: TGCAGCGTTCGGGGAGGGACTAGCGGGAGCTCCTACAATGAGCAGTTCTTC.

This clone was detected once. This chain connects TRBV12-5 to TRBJ2-3; 9 bases are shared with TRBD2. The junction had 0 bases not matched to a gene; V was cut back by 2 bases and J by 0 bases. The CDR3 sequence is 15 residues long. The germline CDR1 and CDR2 sequences are LGHNT and FRNRAP. CDR3 sequence reads: CASGLTSGSTDTQYF. The CDR3 DNA follows: TGTGCTAGTGGTTTGACTAGCGGGAGCACAGATACGCAGTATTTT.

The gene calls are TRBV2 and TRBJ1-1; 7 nucleotides line up with TRBD1. Germline V gene sequence: CDR1 SNHLY, CDR2 FYNNEI. With 1 base clipped from V and 11 bases from J, the junction kept 7 bases outside the gene matches. The CDR3 totals 13 residues. DNA for the CDR3: TGTGCCAGCAGTGAAGAGAAGGGGGCGTCGGCTTTCTTT. This sequence encodes CASSEEKGASAFF. The full variable domain, rest sourced from reference TRBV2 and TRBJ1-1, is EPEVTQTPSHQVTQMGQEVILRCVPISNHLYFYWYRQILGQKVEFLVSFYNNEISEKSEIFDDQFSVERPDGSNFTLKIRSTKLEDSAMYFCASSEEKGASAFFGQGTRLTVV.

This chain links TRBV11-2 with TRBJ2-7; 9 bases fit TRBD1. V was pared by 5 bases and J by 6 bases, with 8 bases of the junction left unmatched. The germline V gene encodes CDR1 SGHAT and CDR2 FQNNGV. The CDR3 runs to 14 residues. For the CDR3, the DNA is TGTGCCAGCAGCGGTTCCGGGACAGGGCTCGAGCAGTACTTC. Its protein is CASSGSGTGLEQYF.